These 2 T cell receptor beta chains were sequenced from one sample in a study of response to subunit inactivated influenza vaccine. MiXCR was run by TCRdb on the RT-PCR reads, yielding one entry per CDR3 protein. The sample carries hundreds of thousands of distinct CDR3 sequences, roughly 22% recorded once. The sample here was PBMCs from blood, taken roughly 20 months after vaccination. Source of these receptors: a man aged 45 to 75 who received an inactivated influenza vaccine.

This clonotype was counted between two and nine times. The CDR3 sequence is CASSLGPSGFSYEQYF. The CDR3 DNA reads TGTGCCAGCAGCTTAGGCCCTAGCGGGTTCTCCTACGAGCAGTACTTC. V and J are TRBV7-2 and TRBJ2-7, with TRBD2 matching over 8 bases. V dropped 1 base and J dropped 0; count of bases not matched to a gene: 5. The CDR3 runs to 16 residues. The germline gives CDR1 SGHTA, CDR2 FQGNSA.

This clonotype occurred a few times. This sequence joins TRBV9 and TRBJ1-1; weak D call: TRBD1 (5 bases). The CDR3 has 14 residues. V lost 1 base and J lost 1, with 8 bases in between. CDR1 SGDLS and CDR2 YYNGEE come from the germline V gene. The CDR3 DNA sequence: TGTGCCAGCAGCGTAACTGACAGGAACACTGAAGCTTTCTTT. It is translated as CASSVTDRNTEAFF.